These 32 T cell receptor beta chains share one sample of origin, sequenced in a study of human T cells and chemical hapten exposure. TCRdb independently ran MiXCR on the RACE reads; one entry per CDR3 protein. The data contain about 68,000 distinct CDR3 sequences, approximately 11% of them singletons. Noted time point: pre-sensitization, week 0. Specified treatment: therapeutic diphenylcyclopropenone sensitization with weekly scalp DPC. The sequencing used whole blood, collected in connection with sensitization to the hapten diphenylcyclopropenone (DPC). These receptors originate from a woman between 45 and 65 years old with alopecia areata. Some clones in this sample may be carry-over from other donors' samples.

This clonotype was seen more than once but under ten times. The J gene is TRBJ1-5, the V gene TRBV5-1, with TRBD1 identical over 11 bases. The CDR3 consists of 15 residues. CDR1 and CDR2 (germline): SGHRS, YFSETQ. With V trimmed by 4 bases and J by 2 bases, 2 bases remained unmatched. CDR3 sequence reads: CASSRTGGGNQPQHF. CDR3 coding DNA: TGCGCCAGCAGCAGGACAGGGGGCGGCAATCAGCCCCAGCATTTT.

The CDR3 region has the DNA TGTGCCAGCAGCCAAACTAGCGGGACCTCCTACGAGCAGTACTTC. It translates to CASSQTSGTSYEQYF. The genes are TRBV6-4 and TRBJ2-7; 10 bases are shared with TRBD2. The germline gives CDR1 MRHNA, CDR2 SNTAGT. This CDR3 comprises 15 residues. J lost 0 bases, V lost 6 bases, and 5 bases had no gene match.

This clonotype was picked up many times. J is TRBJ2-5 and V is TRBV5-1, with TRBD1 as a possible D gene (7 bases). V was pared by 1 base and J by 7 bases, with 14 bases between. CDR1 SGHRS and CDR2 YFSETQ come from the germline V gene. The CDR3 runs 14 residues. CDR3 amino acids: CASSLRRGRGTQYF. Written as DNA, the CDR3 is TGCGCCAGCAGCTTGCGGAGGGGGCGCGGGACCCAGTACTTC.

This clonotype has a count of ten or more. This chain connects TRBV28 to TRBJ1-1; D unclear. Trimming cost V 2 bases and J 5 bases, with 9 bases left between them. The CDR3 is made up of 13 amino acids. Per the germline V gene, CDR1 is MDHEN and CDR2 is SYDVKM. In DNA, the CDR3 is TGTGCCAGCAGTTTACCCCCAGCTACTGAAGCTTTCTTT. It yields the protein CASSLPPATEAFF.

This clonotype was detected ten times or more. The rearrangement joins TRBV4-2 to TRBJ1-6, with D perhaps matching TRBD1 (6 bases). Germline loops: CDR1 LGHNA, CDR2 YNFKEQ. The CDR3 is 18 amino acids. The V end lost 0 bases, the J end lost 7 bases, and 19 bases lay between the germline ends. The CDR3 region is CASSQDPLAQGMNSPLHF. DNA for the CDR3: TGTGCCAGCAGCCAAGACCCCCTGGCACAGGGAATGAATTCACCCCTCCACTTT.

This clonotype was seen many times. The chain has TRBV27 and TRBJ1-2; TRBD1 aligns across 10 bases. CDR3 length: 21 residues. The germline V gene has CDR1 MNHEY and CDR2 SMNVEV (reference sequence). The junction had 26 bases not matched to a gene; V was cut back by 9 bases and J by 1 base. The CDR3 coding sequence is TGTGCCAGTATGACCCGGGTGATATATCCCGGGACAGGGGCCGGTAACTATGGCTACACCTTC. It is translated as CASMTRVIYPGTGAGNYGYTF.

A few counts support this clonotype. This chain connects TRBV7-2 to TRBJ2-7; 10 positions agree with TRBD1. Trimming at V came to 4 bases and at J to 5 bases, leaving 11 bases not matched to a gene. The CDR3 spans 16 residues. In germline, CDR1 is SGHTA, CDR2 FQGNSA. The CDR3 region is CASSSAHWTGGHEQYF. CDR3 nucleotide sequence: TGTGCCAGCAGCTCTGCCCACTGGACAGGGGGTCACGAGCAGTACTTC.

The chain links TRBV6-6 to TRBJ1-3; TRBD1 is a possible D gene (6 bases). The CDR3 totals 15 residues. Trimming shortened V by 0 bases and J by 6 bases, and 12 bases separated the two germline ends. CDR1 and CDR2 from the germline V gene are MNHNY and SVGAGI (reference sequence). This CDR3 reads CASSYSTGSANTIYF. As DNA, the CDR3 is TGTGCCAGCAGTTACTCGACAGGTTCGGCAAACACCATATATTTT.

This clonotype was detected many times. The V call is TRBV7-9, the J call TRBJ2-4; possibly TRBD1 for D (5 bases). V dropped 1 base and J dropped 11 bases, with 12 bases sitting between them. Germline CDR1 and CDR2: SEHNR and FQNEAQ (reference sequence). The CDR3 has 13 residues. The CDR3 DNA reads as TGTGCCAGCAGCTTAGTGACAGATCGGGTTCAGTACTTC. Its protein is CASSLVTDRVQYF.

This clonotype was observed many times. This chain's CDR3 is CASSSRPLVPALRETQYF. The CDR3 bases are TGTGCCAGCAGTTCCCGTCCGCTGGTTCCGGCTTTAAGAGAGACCCAGTACTTC. V and J are TRBV12-3 or TRBV12-4 and TRBJ2-5; the D is unclear. Trimming took off 4 bases at V and 4 bases at J, with 25 bases between the two ends. The length of the CDR3 is 18 residues.

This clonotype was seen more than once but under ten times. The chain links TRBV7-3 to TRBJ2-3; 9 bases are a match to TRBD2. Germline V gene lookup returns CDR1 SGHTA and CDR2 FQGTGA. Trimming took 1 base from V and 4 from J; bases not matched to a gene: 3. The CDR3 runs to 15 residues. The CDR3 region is CASSLSGGAPDTQYF. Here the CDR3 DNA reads TGTGCCAGCAGCTTAAGCGGGGGGGCGCCAGATACGCAGTATTTT.

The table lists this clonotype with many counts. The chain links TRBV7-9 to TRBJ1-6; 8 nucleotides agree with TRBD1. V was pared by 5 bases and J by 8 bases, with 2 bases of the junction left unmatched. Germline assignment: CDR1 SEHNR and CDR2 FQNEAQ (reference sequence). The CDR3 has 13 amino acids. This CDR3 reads CASSADRDSPLHF. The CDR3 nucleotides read TGTGCCAGCAGCGCGGACAGGGATTCACCCCTCCACTTT.

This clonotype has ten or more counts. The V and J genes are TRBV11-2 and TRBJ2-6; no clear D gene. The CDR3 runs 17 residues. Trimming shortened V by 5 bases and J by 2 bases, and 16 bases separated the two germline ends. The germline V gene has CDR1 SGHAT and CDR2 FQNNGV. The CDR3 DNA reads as TGTGCCAGCAGCCCCCGAAGTGCGATCACTGGGGCCAACGTCCTGACTTTC. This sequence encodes CASSPRSAITGANVLTF.

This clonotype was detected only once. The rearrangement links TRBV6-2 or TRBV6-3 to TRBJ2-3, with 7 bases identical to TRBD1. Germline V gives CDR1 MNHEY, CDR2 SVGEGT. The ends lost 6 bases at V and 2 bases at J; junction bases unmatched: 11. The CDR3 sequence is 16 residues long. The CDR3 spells CASSPSRTGSTDTQYF. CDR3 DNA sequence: TGTGCCAGCAGCCCCTCCCGGACAGGCTCCACAGATACGCAGTATTTT.

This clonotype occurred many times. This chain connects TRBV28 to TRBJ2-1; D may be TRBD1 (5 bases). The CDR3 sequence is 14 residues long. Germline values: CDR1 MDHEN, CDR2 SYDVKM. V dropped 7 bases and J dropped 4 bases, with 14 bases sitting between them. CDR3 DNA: TGTGCCAGCACCCTAACCCCAGGGTACAATGAGCAGTTCTTC. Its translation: CASTLTPGYNEQFF.

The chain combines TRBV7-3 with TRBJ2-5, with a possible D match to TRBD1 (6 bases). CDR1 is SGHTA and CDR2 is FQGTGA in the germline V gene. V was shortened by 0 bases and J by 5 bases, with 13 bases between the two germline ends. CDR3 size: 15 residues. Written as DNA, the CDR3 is TGTGCCAGCAGCTTAACCGGGGACACTTCGGAGACCCAGTACTTC. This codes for CASSLTGDTSETQYF. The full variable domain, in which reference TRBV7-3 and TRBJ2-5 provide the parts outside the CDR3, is GAGVSQTPSNKVTEKGKYVELRCDPISGHTALYWYRQSLGQGPEFLIYFQGTGAADDSGLPNDRFFAVRPEGSVSTLKIQRTERGDSAVYLCASSLTGDTSETQYFGPGTRLLVL.

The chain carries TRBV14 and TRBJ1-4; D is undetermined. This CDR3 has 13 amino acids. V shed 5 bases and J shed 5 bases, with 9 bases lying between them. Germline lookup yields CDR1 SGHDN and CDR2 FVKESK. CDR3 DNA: TGTGCCAGCAGCAAAAGGCGAAATGAAAAACTGTTTTTT. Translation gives CASSKRRNEKLFF.

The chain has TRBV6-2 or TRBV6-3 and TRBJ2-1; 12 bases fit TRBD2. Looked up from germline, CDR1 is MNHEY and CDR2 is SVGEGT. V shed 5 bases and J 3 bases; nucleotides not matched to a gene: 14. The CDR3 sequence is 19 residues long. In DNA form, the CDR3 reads TGTGCCAGCAGTAATCCCTCTCCTTCTAGCGGGAGGGTCTACAATGAGCAGTTCTTC. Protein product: CASSNPSPSSGRVYNEQFF.

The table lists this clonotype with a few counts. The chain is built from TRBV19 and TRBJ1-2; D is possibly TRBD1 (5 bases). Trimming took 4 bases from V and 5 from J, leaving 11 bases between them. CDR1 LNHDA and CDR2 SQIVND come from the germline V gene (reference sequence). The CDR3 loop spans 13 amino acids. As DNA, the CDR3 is TGTGCCAGTAGTAGGACATCCGGATATGGCTACACCTTC. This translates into CASSRTSGYGYTF.

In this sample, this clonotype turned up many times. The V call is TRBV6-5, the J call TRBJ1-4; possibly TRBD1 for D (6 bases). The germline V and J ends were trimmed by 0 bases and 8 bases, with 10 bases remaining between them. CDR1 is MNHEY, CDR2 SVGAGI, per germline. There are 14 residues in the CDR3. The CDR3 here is CASSYSWTAEKLFF. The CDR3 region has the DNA TGTGCCAGCAGTTACTCCTGGACAGCGGAAAAACTGTTTTTT.

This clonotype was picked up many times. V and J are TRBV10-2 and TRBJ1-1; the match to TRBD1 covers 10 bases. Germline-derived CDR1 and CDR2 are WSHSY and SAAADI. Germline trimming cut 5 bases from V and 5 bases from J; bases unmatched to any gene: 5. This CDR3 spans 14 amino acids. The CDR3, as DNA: TGCGCCAGCAGTTTGCCGGGACAGGGGACTGAAGCTTTCTTT. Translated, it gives CASSLPGQGTEAFF.

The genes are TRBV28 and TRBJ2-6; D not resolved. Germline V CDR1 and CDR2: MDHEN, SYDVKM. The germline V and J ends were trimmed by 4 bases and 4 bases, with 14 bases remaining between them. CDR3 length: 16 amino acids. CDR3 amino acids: CASSSPRASGANVLTF. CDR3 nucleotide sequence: TGTGCCAGCAGTTCCCCCCGGGCTTCGGGGGCCAACGTCCTGACTTTC.

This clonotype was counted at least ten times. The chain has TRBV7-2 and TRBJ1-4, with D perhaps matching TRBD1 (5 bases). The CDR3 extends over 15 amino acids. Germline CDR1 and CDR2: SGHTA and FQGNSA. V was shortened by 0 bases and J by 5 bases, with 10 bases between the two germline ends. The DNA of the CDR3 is TGTGCCAGCAGCTTAGCTGGGGGTGGGAATGAAAAACTGTTTTTT. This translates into CASSLAGGGNEKLFF. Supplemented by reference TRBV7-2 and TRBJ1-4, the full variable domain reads GAGVSQSPSNKVTEKGKDVELRCDPISGHTALYWYRQSLGQGLEFLIYFQGNSAPDKSGLPSDRFSAERTGGSVSTLTIQRTQQEDSAVYLCASSLAGGGNEKLFFGSGTQLSVL.

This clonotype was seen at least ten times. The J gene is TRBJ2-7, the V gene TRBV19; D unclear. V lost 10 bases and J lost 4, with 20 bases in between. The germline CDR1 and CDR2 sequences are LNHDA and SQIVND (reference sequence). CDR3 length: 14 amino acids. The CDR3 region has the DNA TGTGCCACTGCGGTACTTGGAAATCAATACGAGCAGTACTTC. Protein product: CATAVLGNQYEQYF.

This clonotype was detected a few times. DNA for the CDR3: TGTGCCAGCAGACTCCCCGGGACTAGCGAGTACGAGCAGTACTTC. It codes for CASRLPGTSEYEQYF. This chain uses TRBV28 with TRBJ2-7, with 10 nucleotides matching TRBD2. J lost 4 bases, V lost 6 bases, and 9 bases had no gene match. The germline gives CDR1 MDHEN, CDR2 SYDVKM. This CDR3 has 15 residues.

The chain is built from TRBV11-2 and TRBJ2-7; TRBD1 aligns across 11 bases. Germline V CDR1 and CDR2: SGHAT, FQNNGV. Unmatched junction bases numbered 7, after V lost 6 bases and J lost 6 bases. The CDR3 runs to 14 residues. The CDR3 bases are TGTGCCAGCAGAGACCCCGGACAGGGGGCCGAGCAGTACTTC. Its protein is CASRDPGQGAEQYF.

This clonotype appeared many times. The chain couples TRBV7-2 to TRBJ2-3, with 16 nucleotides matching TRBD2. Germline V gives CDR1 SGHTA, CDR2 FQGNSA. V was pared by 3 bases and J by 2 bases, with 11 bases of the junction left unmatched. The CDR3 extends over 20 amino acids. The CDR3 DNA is TGTGCCAGCAGCTTTAGTTTTGGGACTAGCGGGGGGGAAAACACAGATACGCAGTATTTT. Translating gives CASSFSFGTSGGENTDTQYF.

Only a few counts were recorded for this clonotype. CDR3 coding DNA: TGTGCCAGCAGCCAAGGCCCGGGACAGGGGGCAATCGGGGAGCTGTTTTTT. The encoded protein is CASSQGPGQGAIGELFF. The J gene is TRBJ2-2, the V gene TRBV14; 12 bases map to TRBD1. Losses at the gene ends were 1 base for V and 7 bases for J; bases not matched to a gene: 7. The CDR3 covers 17 residues. The germline V gene encodes CDR1 SGHDN and CDR2 FVKESK.

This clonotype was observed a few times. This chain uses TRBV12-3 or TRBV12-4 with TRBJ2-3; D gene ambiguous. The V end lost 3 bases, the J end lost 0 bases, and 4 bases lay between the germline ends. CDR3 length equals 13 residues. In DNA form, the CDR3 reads TGTGCCAGCAGTTTCTTCAGCACAGATACGCAGTATTTT. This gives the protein CASSFFSTDTQYF.

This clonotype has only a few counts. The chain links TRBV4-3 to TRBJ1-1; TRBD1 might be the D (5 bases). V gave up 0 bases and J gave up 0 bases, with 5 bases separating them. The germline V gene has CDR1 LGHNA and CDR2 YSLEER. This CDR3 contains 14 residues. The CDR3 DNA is TGCGCCAGCAGCCAAGACAGGGTGAACACTGAAGCTTTCTTT. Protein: CASSQDRVNTEAFF.

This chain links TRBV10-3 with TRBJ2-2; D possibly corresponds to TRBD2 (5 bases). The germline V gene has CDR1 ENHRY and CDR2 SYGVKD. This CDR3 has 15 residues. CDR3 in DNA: TGTGACCCGGTAACAACGGGATTAATCACCGGGGAGCTGTTTTTT. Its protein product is CDPVTTGLITGELFF.

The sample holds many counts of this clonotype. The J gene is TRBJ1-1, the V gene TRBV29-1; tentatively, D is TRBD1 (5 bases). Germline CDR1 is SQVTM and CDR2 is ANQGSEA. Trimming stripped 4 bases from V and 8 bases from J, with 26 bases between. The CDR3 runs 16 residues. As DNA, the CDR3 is TGCAGCGTTGCTGGGGGATCCAGTGCAGGGCCTCCGGAAGCTTTCTTT. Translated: CSVAGGSSAGPPEAFF.